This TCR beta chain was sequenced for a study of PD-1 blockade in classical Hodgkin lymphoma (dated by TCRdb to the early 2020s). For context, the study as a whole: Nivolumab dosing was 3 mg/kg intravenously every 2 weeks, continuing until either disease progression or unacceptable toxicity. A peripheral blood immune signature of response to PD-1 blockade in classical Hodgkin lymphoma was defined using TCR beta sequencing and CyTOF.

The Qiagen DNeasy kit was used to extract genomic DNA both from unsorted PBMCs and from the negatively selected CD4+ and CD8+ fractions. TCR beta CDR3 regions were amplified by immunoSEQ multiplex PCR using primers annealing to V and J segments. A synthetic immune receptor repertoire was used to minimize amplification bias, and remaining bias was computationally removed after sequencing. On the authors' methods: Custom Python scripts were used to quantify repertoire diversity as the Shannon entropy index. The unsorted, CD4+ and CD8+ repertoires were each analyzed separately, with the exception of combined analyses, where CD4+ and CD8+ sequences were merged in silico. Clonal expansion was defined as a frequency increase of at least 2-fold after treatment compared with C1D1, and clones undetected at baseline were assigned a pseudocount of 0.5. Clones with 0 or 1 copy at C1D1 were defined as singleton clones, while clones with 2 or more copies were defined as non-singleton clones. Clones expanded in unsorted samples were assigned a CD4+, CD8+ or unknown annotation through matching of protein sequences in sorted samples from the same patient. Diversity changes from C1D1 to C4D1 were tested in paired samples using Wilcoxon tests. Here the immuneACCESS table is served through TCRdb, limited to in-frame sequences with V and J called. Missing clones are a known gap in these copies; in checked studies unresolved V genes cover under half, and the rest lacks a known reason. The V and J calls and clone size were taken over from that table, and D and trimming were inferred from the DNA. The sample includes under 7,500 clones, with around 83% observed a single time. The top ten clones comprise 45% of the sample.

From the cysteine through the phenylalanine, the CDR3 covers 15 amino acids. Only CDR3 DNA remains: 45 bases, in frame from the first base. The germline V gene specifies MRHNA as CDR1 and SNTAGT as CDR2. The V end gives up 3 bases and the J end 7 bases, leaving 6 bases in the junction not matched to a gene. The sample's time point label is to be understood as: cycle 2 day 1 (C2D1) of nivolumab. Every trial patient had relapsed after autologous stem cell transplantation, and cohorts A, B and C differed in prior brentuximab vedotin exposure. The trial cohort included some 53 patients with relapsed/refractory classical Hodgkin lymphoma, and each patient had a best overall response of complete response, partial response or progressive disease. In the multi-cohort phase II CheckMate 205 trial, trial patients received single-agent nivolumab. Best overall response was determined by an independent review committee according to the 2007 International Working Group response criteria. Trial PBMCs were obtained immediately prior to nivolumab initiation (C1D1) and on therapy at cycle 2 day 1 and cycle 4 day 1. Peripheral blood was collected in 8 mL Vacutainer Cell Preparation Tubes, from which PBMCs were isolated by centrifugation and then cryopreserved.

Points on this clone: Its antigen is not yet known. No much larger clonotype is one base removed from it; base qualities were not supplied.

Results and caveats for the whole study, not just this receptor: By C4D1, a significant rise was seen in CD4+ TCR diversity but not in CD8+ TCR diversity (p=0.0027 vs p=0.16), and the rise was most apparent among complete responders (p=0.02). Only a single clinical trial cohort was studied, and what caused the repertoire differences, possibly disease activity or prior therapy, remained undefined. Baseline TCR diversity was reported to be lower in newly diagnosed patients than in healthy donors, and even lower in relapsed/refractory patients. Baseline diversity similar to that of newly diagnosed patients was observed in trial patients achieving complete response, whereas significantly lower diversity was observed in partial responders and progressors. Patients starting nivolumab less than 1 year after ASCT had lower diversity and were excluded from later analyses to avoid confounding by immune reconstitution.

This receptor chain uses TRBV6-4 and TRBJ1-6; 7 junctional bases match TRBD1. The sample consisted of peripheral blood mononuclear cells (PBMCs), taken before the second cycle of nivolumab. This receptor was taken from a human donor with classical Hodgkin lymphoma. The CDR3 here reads CASSESGTVNSPLHF. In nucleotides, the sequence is TGTGCCAGCAGTGAATCCGGGACAGTCAATTCACCCCTCCACTTT.